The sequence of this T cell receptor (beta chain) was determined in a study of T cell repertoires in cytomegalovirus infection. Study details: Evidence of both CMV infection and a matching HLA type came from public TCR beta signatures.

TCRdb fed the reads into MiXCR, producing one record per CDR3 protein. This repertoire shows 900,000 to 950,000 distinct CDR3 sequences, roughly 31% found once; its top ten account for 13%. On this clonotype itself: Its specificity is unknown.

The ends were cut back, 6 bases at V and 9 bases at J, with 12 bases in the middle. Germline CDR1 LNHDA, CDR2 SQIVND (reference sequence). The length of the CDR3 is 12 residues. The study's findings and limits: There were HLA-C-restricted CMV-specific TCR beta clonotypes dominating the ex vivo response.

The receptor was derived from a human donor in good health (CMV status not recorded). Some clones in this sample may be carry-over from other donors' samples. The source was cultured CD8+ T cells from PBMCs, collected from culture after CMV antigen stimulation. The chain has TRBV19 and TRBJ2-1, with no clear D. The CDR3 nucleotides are TGTGCCAGTAGCATCGGGTTCGGTGAGCAGTTCTTC. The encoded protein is CASSIGFGEQFF.